A single T cell receptor beta chain is shown here with its context. Its cognate antigen has yet to be identified. One base away there is no much larger clone; base qualities are not given. Other nucleotide sequences in the sample specify the same CDR3. Trimming takes 2 bases off V and 4 bases off J; junction bases not matched to a gene: 2. The CDR3, from cysteine to phenylalanine, totals 14 residues. The CDR3 DNA has 42 bases and is translated from base 1. Reading the germline V gene gives CDR1 MNHEY and CDR2 SVGAGI. Participants in the prospective study were aged about 18 to 100 years, lived in approximately 26 United States geographic areas, and enrolled through a virtual design. In the prospective study, participants were assigned to cohorts based on the clinical history participants reported in a screening survey and a study questionnaire. ImmuneRACE Cohort 3 recovered participants were defined by two consecutive negative NP/OP PCR tests, healthcare professional clearance, or symptom resolution. In the prospective study, mobile phlebotomists collected whole blood, serum and a nasopharyngeal or oropharyngeal swab from each participant. Over a 2-month period, participants in the prospective study had the option of providing additional blood draws and questionnaires. Before DNA extraction, blood samples from the prospective study were shipped at room temperature or frozen.

These data are taken from a study of blood T cell repertoires in COVID-19 (dated by TCRdb to the early 2020s). Notes on the research overall: Collaborator samples came from the United States, Italy and Spain and covered acute and convalescent phases of COVID-19. The prospective study material was composed of cDNA or gDNA derived from T cells, B-cell-depleted T cells, or PBMCs. The dataset comprised deeply sampled blood TCRbeta repertoires from subjects exposed to, actively infected with, or recovered from COVID-19. The repertoires were released in a freely available public database meant as a resource for research on the immune response to SARS-CoV-2. The samples were drawn from the first 160 participants of the ongoing ImmuneRACE study and from under 1,500 subjects provided by 6 global collaborators. Sample metadata almost always included a de-identified subject ID, COVID-19 status, age in years and sex. Where available, HLA class I and class II types were obtained from metadata supplied by the sample provider rather than from assay-based typing.

The immunoSEQ Assay, a bias-controlled multiplex PCR, was used to amplify TCRbeta CDR3 regions from genomic DNA. On the authors' methods: Nucleated cell counts per sample were estimated from amplification of reference gene primers within the assay. To quantify the absolute abundance of each unique TCRbeta CDR3 rearrangement, sequence reads were collapsed and filtered. For each sample, productive Simpson clonality was calculated as the square root of Simpson's diversity index over productive rearrangements. Drawn from immuneACCESS, this table holds only the in-frame rearrangements with V and J called that TCRdb kept. Clones are partly lost; checked studies trace under half to an unresolved V gene and leave the rest unexplained. Clone size and the V and J calls come from that table; the DNA yielded D and trimming. The sample yields about 400,000 clones; around 92% were counted once. Less than 2% of the sample is taken by the ten largest.

General findings and caveats noted by the study authors: Clinical and demographic metadata were provided uncurated, with the amount varying by source and participant.

The specimen sequenced was PBMCs or T cells enriched from blood (not recorded which). This sequence originates from a woman in her 30s who had recovered from COVID-19. The chain is assembled from TRBV6-5 and TRBJ2-7; TRBD1 lines up with 10 middle nucleotides. The DNA sequence is as follows: TGTGCCAGCAGTTACAGGGGACAGGGGTACGAGCAGTACTTC. This sequence encodes CASSYRGQGYEQYF.